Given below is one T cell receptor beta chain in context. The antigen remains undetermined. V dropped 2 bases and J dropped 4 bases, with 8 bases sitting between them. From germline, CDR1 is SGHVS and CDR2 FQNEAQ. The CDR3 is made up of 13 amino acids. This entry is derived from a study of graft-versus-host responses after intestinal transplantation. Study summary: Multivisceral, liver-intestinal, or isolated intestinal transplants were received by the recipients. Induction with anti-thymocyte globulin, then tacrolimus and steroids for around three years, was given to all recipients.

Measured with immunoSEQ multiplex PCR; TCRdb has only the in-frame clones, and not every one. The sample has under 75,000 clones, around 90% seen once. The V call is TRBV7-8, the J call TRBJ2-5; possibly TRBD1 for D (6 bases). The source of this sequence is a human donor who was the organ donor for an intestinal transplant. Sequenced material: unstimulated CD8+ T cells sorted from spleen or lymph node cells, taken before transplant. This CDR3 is CASSLLTGETQYF. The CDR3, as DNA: TGTGCCAGCAGCTTATTGACAGGAGAGACCCAGTACTTC.